These T cell receptor beta chains were read from a single sample in a study of blood T cell repertoires in COVID-19. Only in-frame clones appear in the TCRdb table, and some are missing; sequencing was by immunoSEQ multiplex PCR. This sample has approximately 240,000 clones, with 90% to 95% found just once. Sequences were obtained from PBMCs or T cells enriched from blood (not recorded which). These receptors all come from a woman between 18 and 30 years old who had recovered from COVID-19. The CDR3 runs from the conserved cysteine through the conserved F or W. Each record gives: V gene, clone size, D gene, J gene, CDR3 protein, CDR3 DNA. A D gene is named only where the DNA matches it firmly. Expanded clones get a size class; other rows say once, few or many, or leave the size out.

TRBV4-1	-	-	TRBJ1-2	CASSQDTGPYGYTF	TGCGCCAGCAGCCAAGATACAGGCCCCTATGGCTACACCTTC
TRBV5-1	-	TRBD1	TRBJ1-2	CASSREGQHYGYTF	TGCGCCAGCAGCCGCGAGGGACAGCATTATGGCTACACCTTC
TRBV9	-	TRBD1	TRBJ1-3	CASSGGQGSPSGNTIYF	TGTGCCAGCAGCGGTGGACAGGGGTCCCCCTCTGGAAACACCATATATTTT
TRBV10-3	-	-	TRBJ1-2	CASRIFNYGYTF	TGTGCCTCCAGGATTTTCAACTATGGCTACACCTTC
TRBV7-9	once	-	TRBJ2-2	CASSLLKGVTGELFF	TGTGCCAGCAGCTTATTGAAGGGGGTGACCGGGGAGCTGTTTTTT
TRBV5-1	-	TRBD2	TRBJ2-5	CASSSALAGAQETQYF	TGCGCCAGCAGCTCCGCGCTAGCGGGAGCCCAAGAGACCCAGTACTTC
TRBV19	-	-	TRBJ2-2	CASSIGRYTGELFF	TGTGCCAGTAGTATAGGGAGGTACACCGGGGAGCTGTTTTTT
TRBV5-4	-	-	TRBJ1-2	CASSLYTYGSYGYTF	TGTGCCAGCAGCTTATACACATACGGGTCCTATGGCTACACCTTC
TRBV25-1	-	-	TRBJ1-5	CASSESSGWTDKNQPQHF	TGTGCCAGCAGTGAAAGTAGTGGGTGGACAGATAAAAATCAGCCCCAGCATTTT
TRBV7-8	-	-	TRBJ1-1	CASRVTGKGTEAFF	TGTGCCAGCAGGGTGACAGGAAAGGGCACTGAAGCTTTCTTT
TRBV21-1	-	-	TRBJ2-1	CASSQTIAAASGDYNEQFF	TGTGCCAGCAGCCAAACTATAGCTGCGGCTAGCGGGGATTACAATGAGCAGTTCTTC
TRBV5-5	-	-	TRBJ1-2	CASNSGRIDYGYTF	TGTGCCAGCAATTCAGGGAGGATTGACTATGGCTACACCTTC
TRBV9	-	-	TRBJ1-1	CASSVGGTEAFF	TGTGCCAGCAGCGTAGGAGGCACTGAAGCTTTCTTT
TRBV7-2	-	-	TRBJ1-6	CASSLMGAGVEPLHF	TGTGCCAGCAGCCTCATGGGGGCAGGGGTGGAGCCCCTCCACTTT
TRBV10-3	-	-	TRBJ1-1	CAISEAPDTEAFF	TGTGCCATCAGTGAGGCGCCGGACACTGAAGCTTTCTTT
TRBV10-3	-	-	TRBJ1-4	CAIRGNEKLFF	TGTGCCATCCGGGGTAATGAAAAACTGTTTTTT
TRBV5-1	once	TRBD1	TRBJ2-7	CASSIGQGRDEQYF	TGCGCCAGCAGCATAGGACAGGGCCGTGACGAGCAGTACTTC
TRBV2	-	TRBD1	TRBJ2-3	CASSSTGGDTQYF	TGTGCCAGCAGCAGTACAGGGGGAGATACGCAGTATTTT
TRBV7-9	-	-	TRBJ1-4	CASSLDWGDEKLFF	TGTGCCAGCAGCTTAGATTGGGGGGATGAAAAACTGTTTTTT
TRBV13	once	-	TRBJ2-5	CASSLVIVGDRETQYF	TGTGCCAGCAGCTTAGTGATTGTCGGGGATCGAGAGACCCAGTACTTC
TRBV5-6	-	-	TRBJ1-2	CASSRVAGTVYGYTF	TGTGCCAGCAGCCGGGTTGCGGGTACTGTCTATGGCTACACCTTC
TRBV7-2	-	-	TRBJ2-5	CASSFMRAVETQYF	TGTGCCAGCAGCTTTATGCGGGCCGTGGAGACCCAGTACTTC
TRBV5-6	-	-	TRBJ2-7	CASSLRTDNVYEQYF	TGTGCCAGCAGTCTTAGGACAGACAACGTCTACGAGCAGTACTTC
TRBV27	-	-	TRBJ2-4	CASRPRLAKRSENIQYF	TGTGCCAGCAGGCCCAGACTCGCCAAGCGCTCGGAAAACATTCAGTACTTC
TRBV6-5	-	TRBD2	TRBJ2-3	CASTLAGGQGDTQYF	TGTGCCAGCACATTAGCGGGGGGGCAAGGGGATACGCAGTATTTT
TRBV9	-	TRBD1	TRBJ1-1	CASSLIQGAGTEAFF	TGTGCCAGCAGCTTAATACAGGGGGCTGGCACTGAAGCTTTCTTT
TRBV7-6	-	-	TRBJ1-2	CASSLEQNYGYTF	TGTGCCAGCAGCTTAGAACAGAACTATGGCTACACCTTC
TRBV5-6	-	-	TRBJ2-2	CASSPIGGQWKDTGELFF	TGTGCCAGCAGCCCTATCGGTGGACAGTGGAAGGACACCGGGGAGCTGTTTTTT
TRBV28	-	-	TRBJ1-3	CASSSGGSQNTIYF	TGTGCCAGCAGTTCCGGGGGGAGTCAAAACACCATATATTTT